Listed below are T cell receptor beta chains from one sample, sequenced in a study of T cell repertoires in cytomegalovirus infection. Each CDR3 protein gets one entry after TCRdb re-called the reads with MiXCR. The profile shows 200,000 or so distinct CDR3 sequences, approximately 19% of them singletons. Sequenced material: PBMCs. These receptors originate from a human donor in good health (CMV status not recorded). Some clones in this sample may be carry-over from other donors' samples. CDR3s include the opening cysteine and the closing phenylalanine or tryptophan. The order of the fields is V gene, J gene, CDR3 protein.

v_call: TRBV19; j_call: TRBJ1-1; cdr3_aa: CASSAVNTEAFF
v_call: TRBV11-3; j_call: TRBJ2-7; cdr3_aa: CASSAEGHEQYF
v_call: TRBV28; j_call: TRBJ1-2; cdr3_aa: CASSPPDRVGYTF
v_call: TRBV9; j_call: TRBJ2-5; cdr3_aa: CASSPRTGSFATQYF
v_call: TRBV19; j_call: TRBJ2-1; cdr3_aa: CASSMRGVAGGNEQFF
v_call: TRBV7-3; j_call: TRBJ1-1; cdr3_aa: CASSLTLRQGMFF
v_call: TRBV11-1; j_call: TRBJ2-5; cdr3_aa: CASSFTAETGKGETQYF
v_call: TRBV6-2/TRBV6-3; j_call: TRBJ2-7; cdr3_aa: CASTAGPNEQYF
v_call: TRBV7-9; j_call: TRBJ1-2; cdr3_aa: CASSLPPGRDNGYTF
v_call: TRBV12-3/TRBV12-4; j_call: TRBJ2-2; cdr3_aa: CASSLAGSDTGELFF
v_call: TRBV10-3; j_call: TRBJ2-1; cdr3_aa: CAISDLDEEQFF
v_call: TRBV11-3; j_call: TRBJ1-6; cdr3_aa: CASSRDRNSPLHF
v_call: TRBV18; j_call: TRBJ2-1; cdr3_aa: CASSPLGDEQFF
v_call: TRBV12-3/TRBV12-4; j_call: TRBJ2-5; cdr3_aa: CASSLGASFQETQYF
v_call: TRBV5-4; j_call: TRBJ2-5; cdr3_aa: CASSLKGQETQYF
v_call: TRBV4-3; j_call: TRBJ2-2; cdr3_aa: CASSQVASGRARGGELFF
v_call: TRBV12-3/TRBV12-4; j_call: TRBJ2-7; cdr3_aa: CASSLSIGARPYEQYF